This record covers a single T cell receptor beta chain. With 5 bases clipped from V and 1 base from J, the junction kept 5 bases outside the gene matches. Per germline, CDR1 SGHNT and CDR2 YYREEE (reference sequence). The CDR3 is 15 residues long. These data come from a study of blood T cell repertoires in COVID-19. Clones were read by immunoSEQ multiplex PCR, and TCRdb kept only the in-frame ones, dropping some. The sample includes hundreds of thousands of clones, roughly 90% of them seen just once. The sample taken for sequencing was peripheral blood. The genes are TRBV5-4 and TRBJ2-1; 8 nucleotides agree with TRBD2. The clonotype originates from a man aged 18 to 29 with COVID-19, enrolled during active disease. The chain's CDR3 is CASRLSGGSYNEQFF. As DNA, the CDR3 is TGTGCCAGCAGGTTGTCGGGGGGGTCCTACAATGAGCAGTTCTTC. Supplemented by reference TRBV5-4 and TRBJ2-1, the full variable domain reads ETGVTQSPTHLIKTRGQQVTLRCSSQSGHNTVSWYQQALGQGPQFIFQYYREEENGRGNFPPRFSGLQFPNYSSELNVNALELDDSALYLCASRLSGGSYNEQFFGPGTRLTVL.